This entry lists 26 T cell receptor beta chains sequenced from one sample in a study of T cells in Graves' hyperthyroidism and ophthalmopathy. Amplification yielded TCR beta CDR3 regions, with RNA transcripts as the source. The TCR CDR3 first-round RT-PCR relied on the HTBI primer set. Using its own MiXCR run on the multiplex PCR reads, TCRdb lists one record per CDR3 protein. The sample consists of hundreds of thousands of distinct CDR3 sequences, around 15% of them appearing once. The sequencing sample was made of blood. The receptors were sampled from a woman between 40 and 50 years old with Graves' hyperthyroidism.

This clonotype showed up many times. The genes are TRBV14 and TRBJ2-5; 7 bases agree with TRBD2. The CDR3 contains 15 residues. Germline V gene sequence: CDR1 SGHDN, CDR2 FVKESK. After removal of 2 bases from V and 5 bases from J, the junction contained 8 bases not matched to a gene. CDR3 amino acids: CASSQWETSRETQYF. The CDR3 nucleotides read TGTGCCAGCAGCCAATGGGAGACTAGCAGGGAGACCCAGTACTTC.

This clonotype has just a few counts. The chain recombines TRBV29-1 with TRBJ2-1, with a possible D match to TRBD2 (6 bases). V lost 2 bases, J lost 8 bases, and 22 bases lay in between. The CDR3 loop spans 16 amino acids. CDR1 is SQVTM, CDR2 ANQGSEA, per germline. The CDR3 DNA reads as TGCAGCGTTGAACCTAGCGTTACCGGTGGGAGCGATGAGCAGTTCTTC. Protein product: CSVEPSVTGGSDEQFF.

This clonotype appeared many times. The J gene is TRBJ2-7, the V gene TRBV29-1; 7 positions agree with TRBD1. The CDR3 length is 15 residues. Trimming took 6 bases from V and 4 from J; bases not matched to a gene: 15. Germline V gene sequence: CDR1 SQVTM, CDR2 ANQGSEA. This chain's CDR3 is CSVETGKGVGYEQYF. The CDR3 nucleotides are TGCAGCGTCGAGACAGGGAAGGGGGTTGGGTACGAGCAGTACTTC.

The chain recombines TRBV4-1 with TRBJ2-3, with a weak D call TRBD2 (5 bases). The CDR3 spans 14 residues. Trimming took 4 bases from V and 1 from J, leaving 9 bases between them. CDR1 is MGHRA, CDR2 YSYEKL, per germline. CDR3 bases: TGCGCCAGCAGCCCGGTGGAGGGCACAGATACGCAGTATTTT. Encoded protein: CASSPVEGTDTQYF.

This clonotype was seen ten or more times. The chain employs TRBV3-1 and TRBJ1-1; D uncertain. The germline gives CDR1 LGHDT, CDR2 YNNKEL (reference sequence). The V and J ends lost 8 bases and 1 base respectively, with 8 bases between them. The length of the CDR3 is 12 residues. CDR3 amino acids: CASRNRNTEAFF. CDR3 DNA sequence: TGTGCCAGCCGGAATAGGAACACTGAAGCTTTCTTT.

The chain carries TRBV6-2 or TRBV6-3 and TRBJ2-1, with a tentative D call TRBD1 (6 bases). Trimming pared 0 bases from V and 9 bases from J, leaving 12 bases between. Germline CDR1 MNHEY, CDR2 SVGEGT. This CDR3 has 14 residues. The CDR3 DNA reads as TGTGCCAGCAGTTACTCGGGGGACATCGGTGAGCAGTTCTTC. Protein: CASSYSGDIGEQFF.

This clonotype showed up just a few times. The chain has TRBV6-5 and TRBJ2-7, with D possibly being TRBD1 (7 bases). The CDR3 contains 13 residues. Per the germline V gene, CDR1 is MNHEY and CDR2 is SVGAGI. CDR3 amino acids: CAAGAGQHYEQYF. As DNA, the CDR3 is TGTGCAGCAGGGGCGGGACAGCACTACGAGCAGTACTTC.

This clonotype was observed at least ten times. The CDR3: CSAGAAEATDTQYF. For the CDR3, the DNA is TGCAGTGCGGGGGCGGCGGAAGCCACGGATACGCAGTATTTT. This chain joins TRBV20-1 and TRBJ2-3, with D perhaps TRBD1 (6 bases). Germline CDR1 DFQATT, CDR2 SNEGSKA (reference sequence). The CDR3 runs to 14 residues. Trimming cost V 6 bases and J 6 bases, with 19 bases left between them.

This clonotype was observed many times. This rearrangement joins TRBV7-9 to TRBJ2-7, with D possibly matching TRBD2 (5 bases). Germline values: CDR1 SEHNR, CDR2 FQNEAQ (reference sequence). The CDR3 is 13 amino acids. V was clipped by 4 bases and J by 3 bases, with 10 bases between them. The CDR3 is CASSSGYNYEQYF. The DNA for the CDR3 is TGTGCCAGCAGCTCGGGATATAACTACGAGCAGTACTTC.

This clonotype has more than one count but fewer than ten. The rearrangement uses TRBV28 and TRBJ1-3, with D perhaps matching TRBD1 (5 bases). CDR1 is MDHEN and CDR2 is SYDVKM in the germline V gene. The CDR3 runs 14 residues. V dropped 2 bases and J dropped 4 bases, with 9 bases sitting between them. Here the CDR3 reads CASSLPGFGNTIYF. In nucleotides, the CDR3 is TGTGCCAGCAGTTTACCAGGGTTCGGAAACACCATATATTTT.

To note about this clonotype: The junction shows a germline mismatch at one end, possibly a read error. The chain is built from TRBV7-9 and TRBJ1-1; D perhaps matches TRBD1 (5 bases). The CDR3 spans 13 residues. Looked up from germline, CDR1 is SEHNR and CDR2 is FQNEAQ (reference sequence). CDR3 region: CASSLPGPLGLVF. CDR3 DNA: TGTGCCAGCAGCTTGCCGGGACCCCTGGGACTTGTCTTT.

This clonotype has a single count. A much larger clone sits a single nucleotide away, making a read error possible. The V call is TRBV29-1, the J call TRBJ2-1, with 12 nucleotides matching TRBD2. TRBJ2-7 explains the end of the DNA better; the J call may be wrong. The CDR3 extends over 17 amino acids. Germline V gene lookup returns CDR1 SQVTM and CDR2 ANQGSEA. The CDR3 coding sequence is TGCAGCGTTGAAGAACTCTCCCTAGCGGGAGGGCCCAATGAGCAGTACTTC. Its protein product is CSVEELSLAGGPNEQYF.

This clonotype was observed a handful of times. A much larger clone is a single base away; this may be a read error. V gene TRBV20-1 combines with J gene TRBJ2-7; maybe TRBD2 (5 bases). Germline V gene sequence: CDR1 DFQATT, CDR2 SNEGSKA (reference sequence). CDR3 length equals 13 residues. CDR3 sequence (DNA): TGCAGTGCTAGAGACCTAGCAACCTACGAGCAGCACTTC. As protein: CSARDLATYEQHF.

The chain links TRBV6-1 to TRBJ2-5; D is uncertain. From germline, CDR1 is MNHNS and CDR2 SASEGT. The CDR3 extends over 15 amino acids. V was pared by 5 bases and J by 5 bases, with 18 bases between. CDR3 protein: CASSPSSLKSETQYF. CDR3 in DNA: TGTGCCAGCAGTCCGTCAAGTCTTAAGTCGGAGACCCAGTACTTC.

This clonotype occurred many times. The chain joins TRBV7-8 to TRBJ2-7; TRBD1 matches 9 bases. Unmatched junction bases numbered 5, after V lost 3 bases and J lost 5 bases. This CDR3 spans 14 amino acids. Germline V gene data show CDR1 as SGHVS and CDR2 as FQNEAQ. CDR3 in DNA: TGTGCCAGCAGCTTTCAACAGGGGGCCCACGAGCAGTACTTC. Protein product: CASSFQQGAHEQYF.

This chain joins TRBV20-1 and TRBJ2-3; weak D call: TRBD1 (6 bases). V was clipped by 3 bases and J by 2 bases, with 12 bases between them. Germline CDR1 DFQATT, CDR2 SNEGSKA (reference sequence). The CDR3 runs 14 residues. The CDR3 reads CSARERGYTDTQYF. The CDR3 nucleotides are TGCAGTGCTAGGGAGAGGGGGTACACAGATACGCAGTATTTT.

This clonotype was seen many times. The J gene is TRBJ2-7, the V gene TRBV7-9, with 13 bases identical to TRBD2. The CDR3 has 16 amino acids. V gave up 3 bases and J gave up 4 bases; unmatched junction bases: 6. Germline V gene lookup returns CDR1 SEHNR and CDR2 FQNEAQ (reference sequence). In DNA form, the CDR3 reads TGTGCCAGCAGCTTCCCCGGGACTAGCGGGACATACGAGCAGTACTTC. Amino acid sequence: CASSFPGTSGTYEQYF. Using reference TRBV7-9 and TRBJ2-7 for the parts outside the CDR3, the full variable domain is DTGVSQNPRHKITKRGQNVTFRCDPISEHNRLYWYRQTLGQGPEFLTYFQNEAQLEKSRLLSDRFSAERPKGSFSTLEIQRTEQGDSAMYLCASSFPGTSGTYEQYFGPGTRLTVT.

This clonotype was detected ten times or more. The CDR3 protein is CSARGRGSTDTQYF. The CDR3, as DNA: TGCAGTGCTAGGGGTCGGGGCAGCACAGATACGCAGTATTTT. The V gene is TRBV20-1, the J gene TRBJ2-3; possibly TRBD1 or TRBD2 for D (5 bases each). Germline V gene lookup returns CDR1 DFQATT and CDR2 SNEGSKA (reference sequence). The V end lost 3 bases, the J end lost 0 bases, and 10 bases lay between the germline ends. The CDR3 consists of 14 residues.

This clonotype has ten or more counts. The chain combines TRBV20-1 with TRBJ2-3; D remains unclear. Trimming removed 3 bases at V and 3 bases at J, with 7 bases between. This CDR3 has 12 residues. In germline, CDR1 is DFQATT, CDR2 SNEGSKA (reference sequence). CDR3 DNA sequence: TGCAGTGCTAGTGCAGGAACAGATACGCAGTATTTT. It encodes CSASAGTDTQYF.

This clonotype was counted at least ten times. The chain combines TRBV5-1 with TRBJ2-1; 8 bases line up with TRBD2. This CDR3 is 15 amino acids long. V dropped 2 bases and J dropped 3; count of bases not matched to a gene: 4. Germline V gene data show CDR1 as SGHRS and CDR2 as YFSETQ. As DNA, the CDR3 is TGCGCCAGCAGCTTAGCGGGAGAAAGCTACAATGAGCAGTTCTTC. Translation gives CASSLAGESYNEQFF.

CDR3 nucleotides: TGCAGTGGGGGGGAGTTGGGCAAAAACATTCAGTACTTC. Its translation: CSGGELGKNIQYF. The gene calls are TRBV20-1 and TRBJ2-4; D might be TRBD2 (6 bases). CDR1 is DFQATT and CDR2 is SNEGSKA in the germline V gene (reference sequence). This CDR3 is built from 13 residues. V was pared by 7 bases and J by 3 bases, with 13 bases between.

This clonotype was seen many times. CDR3 bases: TGTGCCAGCAGCTTAGGGGGCATGAAAGAGACCCAGTACTTC. This gives the protein CASSLGGMKETQYF. J is TRBJ2-5 and V is TRBV7-2; D may be TRBD1 (5 bases). The CDR3 has 14 residues. Germline CDR1 is SGHTA and CDR2 is FQGNSA. V was trimmed by 1 base and J by 3 bases, leaving 9 bases between them.

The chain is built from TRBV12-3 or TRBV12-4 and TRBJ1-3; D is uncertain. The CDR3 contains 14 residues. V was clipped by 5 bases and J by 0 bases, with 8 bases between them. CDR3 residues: CASSNRPSGNTIYF. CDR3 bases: TGTGCCAGCAGTAACCGACCCTCTGGAAACACCATATATTTT.

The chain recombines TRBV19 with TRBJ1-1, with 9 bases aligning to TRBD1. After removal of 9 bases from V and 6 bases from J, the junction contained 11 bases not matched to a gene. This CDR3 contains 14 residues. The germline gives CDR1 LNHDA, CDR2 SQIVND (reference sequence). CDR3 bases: TGTGCCAGCTCCGAACAGGGGGCAGGGGCTGAAGCTTTCTTT. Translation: CASSEQGAGAEAFF.

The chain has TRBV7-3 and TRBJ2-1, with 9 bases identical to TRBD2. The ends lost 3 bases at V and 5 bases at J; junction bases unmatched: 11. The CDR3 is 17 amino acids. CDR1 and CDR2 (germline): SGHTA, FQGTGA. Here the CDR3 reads CASSLGIAGDRNNEQFF. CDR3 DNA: TGTGCCAGCAGCTTGGGGATAGCGGGAGACAGGAACAATGAGCAGTTCTTC.

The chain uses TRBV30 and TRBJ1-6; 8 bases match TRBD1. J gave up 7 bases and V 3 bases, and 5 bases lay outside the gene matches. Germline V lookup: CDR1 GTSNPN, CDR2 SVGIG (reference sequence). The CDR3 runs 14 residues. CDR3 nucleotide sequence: TGTGCCTGGAGGGACAGGGTGGGCAATTCACCCCTCCACTTT. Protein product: CAWRDRVGNSPLHF.